One sample yielded the 15 T cell receptor beta chains listed below, sequenced in a study of shared clonotypes between healthy human individuals. CD8 cells classed as naive were CD45RO-negative and positively selected for CCR7, excluding terminally differentiated effector memory CD45RA+ cells. TCRdb keeps only in-frame clones here, not all; method: immunoSEQ multiplex PCR. In the table there are more than 2 million clones, around 93% of which are singletons. The sequencing input was naive CD8+ T cells from PBMCs. The receptors stem from a man between 18 and 35 years old in good health. Some clones in this sample may be carry-over from other donors' samples.

The chain employs TRBV7-6 and TRBJ2-1, with TRBD2 matching 12 bases. V dropped 8 bases and J dropped 2; count of bases not matched to a gene: 1. Germline lookup yields CDR1 SGHVS and CDR2 FNYEAQ. The CDR3 contains 14 residues. The DNA for the CDR3 is TGTGCCAGCCGACTAGCGGGAGCCTACAATGAGCAGTTCTTC. Its translation: CASRLAGAYNEQFF. The whole variable domain, filled in from reference TRBV7-6 and TRBJ2-1, reads GAGVSQSPRYKVTKRGQDVALRCDPISGHVSLYWYRQALGQGPEFLTYFNYEAQQDKSGLPNDRFSAERPEGSISTLTIQRTEQRDSAMYRCASRLAGAYNEQFFGPGTRLTVL.

The V gene is TRBV28, the J gene TRBJ2-7, with TRBD1 identical over 8 bases. Germline V gene data show CDR1 as MDHEN and CDR2 as SYDVKM. The J segment lost 0 bases and the V segment lost 7 bases, leaving 8 bases of the junction unmatched. There are 15 residues in the CDR3. CDR3 region: CASNPQGASSYEQYF. The CDR3 coding sequence is TGTGCCAGCAATCCGCAGGGGGCGAGCTCCTACGAGCAGTACTTC.

This rearrangement joins TRBV6-1 to TRBJ1-2, with 7 bases fitting TRBD1. V lost 4 bases and J lost 4; bases outside the gene matches: 9. The germline CDR1 and CDR2 sequences are MNHNS and SASEGT. The CDR3 totals 15 residues. The CDR3 reads CASSGPQGYGYGYTF. The CDR3, as DNA: TGTGCCAGCAGTGGACCACAGGGGTACGGCTATGGCTACACCTTC.

The CDR3 is CASSLTDSSYGYTF. CDR3 sequence (DNA): TGTGCCAGCTCCCTGACCGACAGCTCCTATGGCTACACCTTC. V and J are TRBV6-6 and TRBJ1-2, with D possibly TRBD1 on 5 matching bases. Germline V lookup: CDR1 MNHNY, CDR2 SVGAGI (reference sequence). The CDR3 loop spans 14 amino acids. Between the trimmed V and J ends, which lost 8 bases and 4 bases, there was a span of 17 bases.

This chain uses TRBV6-1 with TRBJ1-2; D remains ambiguous. The V end was cut by 6 bases, the J end by 0 bases, with 14 bases between. Germline assignment: CDR1 MNHNS and CDR2 SASEGT. This CDR3 region has 15 residues. The CDR3 DNA reads as TGTGCCAGCAGGGGAACAATTAAAGCTAACTATGGCTACACCTTC. Its translation: CASRGTIKANYGYTF.

The chain couples TRBV30 to TRBJ1-5, with a weak D call TRBD1 (6 bases). The germline gives CDR1 GTSNPN, CDR2 SVGIG (reference sequence). The CDR3 consists of 17 residues. V gave up 2 bases and J gave up 4 bases, with 21 bases separating them. CDR3 loop: CAWSPIFPRGVNQPQHF. The CDR3 DNA reads as TGTGCCTGGAGTCCGATCTTCCCCAGGGGCGTGAATCAGCCCCAGCATTTT. The variable domain in full, with the rest retrieved from reference TRBV30 and TRBJ1-5, is SQTIHQWPATLVQPVGSPLSLECTVEGTSNPNLYWYRQAAGRGLQLLFYSVGIGQISSEVPQNLSASRPQDRQFILSSKKLLLSDSGFYLCAWSPIFPRGVNQPQHFGDGTRLSIL.

The chain joins TRBV5-8 to TRBJ1-5; D unclear. Per germline, CDR1 SGHTS and CDR2 YDEGEE. The V end lost 0 bases, the J end lost 7 bases, and 17 bases lay between the germline ends. This CDR3 contains 16 residues. The CDR3 region has the DNA TGTGCCAGCAGCTTGGATTTCGCCCTACAGATACAGCCCCAGCATTTT. Translation: CASSLDFALQIQPQHF.

This sequence joins TRBV6-5 and TRBJ1-1; D may be TRBD1 (6 bases). Trimming took off 2 bases at V and 4 bases at J, with 14 bases between the two ends. The CDR3 runs to 15 residues. CDR1 is MNHEY and CDR2 is SVGAGI in the germline V gene. The DNA of the CDR3 is TGTGCCAGCAGTTACGCCTCCGGGGGCGGCACTGAAGCTTTCTTT. Amino acid sequence: CASSYASGGGTEAFF.

This clone showed up just once. The chain is built from TRBV30 and TRBJ1-2; D not resolved. V was pared by 0 bases and J by 3 bases, with 11 bases between. The CDR3 is 14 amino acids. The germline gives CDR1 GTSNPN, CDR2 SVGIG (reference sequence). The CDR3 sequence: CAWSVRVGHYGYTF. The CDR3, as DNA: TGTGCCTGGAGTGTACGGGTGGGTCACTATGGCTACACCTTC.

Worth noting for this clone: Other DNA sequences of this sample code for an identical CDR3. The chain combines TRBV5-6 with TRBJ2-1; the match to TRBD2 covers 10 bases. Germline assignment: CDR1 SGHDT and CDR2 YYEEEE. V was clipped by 0 bases and J by 4 bases; unmatched bases: 1. The CDR3 spans 15 residues. The CDR3 reads CASSLELAGYNEQFF. The DNA of the CDR3 is TGTGCCAGCAGCTTGGAACTAGCGGGATACAATGAGCAGTTCTTC.

The chain uses TRBV9 and TRBJ2-1; 8 bases map to TRBD2. With V trimmed by 0 bases and J by 5 bases, 4 bases remained unmatched. The length of the CDR3 is 15 residues. Germline lookup yields CDR1 SGDLS and CDR2 YYNGEE. CDR3 DNA: TGTGCCAGCAGCGTAGGTCCACTAGCGGACAATGAGCAGTTCTTC. Translating it yields CASSVGPLADNEQFF.

The chain employs TRBV19 and TRBJ1-5, with a weak D call TRBD1 (6 bases). Trimming cost V 4 bases and J 6 bases, with 16 bases left between them. Germline V gene sequence: CDR1 LNHDA, CDR2 SQIVND (reference sequence). This CDR3 is built from 15 residues. CDR3 residues: CASSKIRDMFQPQHF. CDR3 DNA sequence: TGTGCCAGTAGTAAGATTCGGGACATGTTTCAGCCCCAGCATTTT.

V gene TRBV29-1 combines with J gene TRBJ2-7, with unresolved D. The CDR3 contains 12 residues. V lost 3 bases and J lost 2, with 8 bases in between. CDR1 and CDR2 from the germline V gene are SQVTM and ANQGSEA. This chain's CDR3 is CSVEGLTYEQYF. The DNA of the CDR3 is TGCAGCGTTGAGGGCCTAACCTACGAGCAGTACTTC.

The V and J genes are TRBV30 and TRBJ2-1; 12 bases agree with TRBD1. The CDR3 contains 19 residues. V was pared by 1 base and J by 0 bases, with 10 bases of the junction left unmatched. Per germline, CDR1 GTSNPN and CDR2 SVGIG (reference sequence). CDR3 amino acids: CAWSGVGQGASRSYNEQFF. DNA of the CDR3: TGTGCCTGGAGTGGAGTGGGACAGGGGGCTTCCCGCTCCTACAATGAGCAGTTCTTC.

The CDR3 DNA reads TGTGCCACCATGACTATGCGGGGTTCCTACGAGCAGTACTTC. Translation: CATMTMRGSYEQYF. The chain uses TRBV25-1 and TRBJ2-7; D perhaps matches TRBD2 (6 bases). The CDR3 covers 14 residues. Germline-derived CDR1 and CDR2 are MGHDK and SYGVNS. The germline V and J ends were trimmed by 10 bases and 1 base, with 17 bases remaining between them.